Below are 32 T cell receptor beta chains sequenced from a single sample in a study of molecular identifiers for immune sequencing clone quantification. Each CDR3 protein gets one entry after TCRdb re-called the PCR reads with MiXCR. The sample has hundreds of thousands of distinct CDR3 sequences, about 22% seen once. Sequencing was performed on naive CD8+ T cells from blood, with Jurkat cell RNA spiked in. Regarding subset: FACS-sorted CD8+CD4-CCR7+CD45RA+ naive T cells. The source of these receptors is a human donor in good health. Some libraries in this study had Jurkat cell RNA spiked in.

Details on this clonotype: A much larger clone differs by one base, so this may be a read error. This rearrangement joins TRBV28 to TRBJ1-6; possibly TRBD1 for D (5 bases). Trimming removed 5 bases from V and 13 bases from J, with 18 bases in between. Germline V gives CDR1 MDHEN, CDR2 SYDVKM. The CDR3 contains 14 residues. The CDR3 DNA is TGTGCCAGCAGTCCCCGACAGTGGAAATCTCCCCTCCACTTT. Encoded protein: CASSPRQWKSPLHF.

The CDR3 nucleotides read TGTGCCAGCAGTTACGGACAGGAGCCGAACACTGAAGCTTTCTTT. Translation gives CASSYGQEPNTEAFF. V is TRBV6-5 and J is TRBJ1-1; TRBD1 matches 7 bases. The CDR3 covers 15 residues. The ends lost 2 bases at V and 1 base at J; junction bases unmatched: 4. Germline lookup yields CDR1 MNHEY and CDR2 SVGAGI.

The rearrangement joins TRBV15 to TRBJ2-7; the match to TRBD1 covers 7 bases. The CDR3 extends over 15 amino acids. The ends lost 5 bases at V and 2 bases at J; junction bases unmatched: 9. The germline V gene encodes CDR1 LNHNV and CDR2 YYDKDF (reference sequence). The CDR3 sequence: CATSPPDRATYEQYF. In DNA form, the CDR3 reads TGTGCCACCAGCCCCCCAGACAGGGCCACCTACGAGCAGTACTTC.

This clonotype has more than one count but fewer than ten. This chain uses TRBV15 with TRBJ1-4; D gene ambiguous. The CDR3 runs 15 residues. The ends were cut back, 1 base at V and 5 bases at J, with 11 bases in the middle. Looked up from germline, CDR1 is LNHNV and CDR2 is YYDKDF (reference sequence). The CDR3 protein is CATSRVQISNEKLFF. The CDR3 nucleotides read TGTGCCACCAGCAGAGTACAAATTTCGAATGAAAAACTGTTTTTT.

This clonotype was detected ten times or more. This chain links TRBV30 with TRBJ2-1; weak D call: TRBD2 (6 bases). There are 13 residues in the CDR3. The V end was cut by 5 bases, the J end by 3 bases, with 11 bases between. The germline V gene has CDR1 GTSNPN and CDR2 SVGIG (reference sequence). The CDR3 DNA sequence: TGTGCCTGGGAGGGACTTAACTACAATGAGCAGTTCTTC. This sequence encodes CAWEGLNYNEQFF. Using reference TRBV30 and TRBJ2-1 for the parts outside the CDR3, the full variable domain is SQTIHQWPATLVQPVGSPLSLECTVEGTSNPNLYWYRQAAGRGLQLLFYSVGIGQISSEVPQNLSASRPQDRQFILSSKKLLLSDSGFYLCAWEGLNYNEQFFGPGTRLTVL.

This clonotype was seen a handful of times. This chain uses TRBV5-6 with TRBJ2-1; 8 nucleotides match TRBD1. Unmatched junction bases numbered 7, after V lost 3 bases and J lost 8 bases. CDR3 length: 14 amino acids. Germline values: CDR1 SGHDT, CDR2 YYEEEE. The CDR3 region has the DNA TGTGCCAGCAGCTGGGGACAGGCCATGGATGAGCAGTTCTTC. It encodes CASSWGQAMDEQFF.

This clonotype appeared many times. The V and J genes are TRBV19 and TRBJ1-5, with 7 bases fitting TRBD1. The germline V gene encodes CDR1 LNHDA and CDR2 SQIVND (reference sequence). Trimming removed 1 base from V and 4 bases from J; junction bases left unmatched: 1. The CDR3 runs to 14 residues. The CDR3 is CASSIGTGNQPQHF. The CDR3, as DNA: TGTGCCAGTAGTATAGGGACAGGAAATCAGCCCCAGCATTTT.

This clonotype has just a few counts. The J gene is TRBJ2-7, the V gene TRBV28; D perhaps matches TRBD2 (5 bases). The germline gives CDR1 MDHEN, CDR2 SYDVKM. V gave up 7 bases and J gave up 3 bases, with 19 bases separating them. The CDR3 has 15 amino acids. CDR3 in DNA: TGTGCCAGCAATGGGCCTAGCCAGTCCCTCTACGAGCAGTACTTC. Its protein product is CASNGPSQSLYEQYF.

This clonotype was recorded a few times. The chain links TRBV27 to TRBJ2-3; no reliable D call. This CDR3 is built from 14 residues. Trimming removed 1 base from V and 0 bases from J, with 5 bases in between. Germline V gene data show CDR1 as MNHEY and CDR2 as SMNVEV (reference sequence). CDR3 bases: TGTGCCAGCAGTTTATATCCTAGCACAGATACGCAGTATTTT. Translating gives CASSLYPSTDTQYF.

This clonotype turned up a few times. The chain is built from TRBV4-1 and TRBJ2-7; tentatively, D is TRBD1 or TRBD2 (7 bases each). CDR3 length: 16 residues. Trimming removed 1 base from V and 4 bases from J, with 17 bases in between. In germline, CDR1 is MGHRA, CDR2 YSYEKL. For the CDR3, the DNA is TGCGCCAGCAGCCAAGCAAGCGGGACAGCTAATTACGAGCAGTACTTC. Residues: CASSQASGTANYEQYF.

Remarks on this clonotype: A clone one base away is much larger, so this may be a read error. J is TRBJ2-5 and V is TRBV12-3 or TRBV12-4; the D gene is possibly TRBD1 (5 bases). The CDR3 totals 14 residues. DNA of the CDR3: TGTGCCGGCAGTGGGGCCCTAGACCAAGAGACCCAGTACTTC. It translates to CAGSGALDQETQYF.

On this clonotype: This could be a read error, since a much larger clone is one nucleotide away. This rearrangement joins TRBV11-2 to TRBJ2-1; 7 positions match TRBD1. Unmatched junction bases numbered 5, after V lost 3 bases and J lost 9 bases. The V gene's germline CDR1 is SGHAT and CDR2 FQNNGV. The CDR3 runs 13 residues. The CDR3 sequence is CASSFPGGSEQFF. In nucleotides, the CDR3 is TGTGCCAGCAGCTTTCCAGGGGGATCTGAGCAGTTCTTC. Filled out from reference TRBV11-2 and TRBJ2-1, the complete variable domain reads EAGVAQSPRYKIIEKRQSVAFWCNPISGHATLYWYQQILGQGPKLLIQFQNNGVVDDSQLPKDRFSAERLKGVDSTLKIQPAKLEDSAVYLCASSFPGGSEQFFGPGTRLTVL.

Comment on this clonotype: A much larger clone is a single base away; this may be a read error. The rearrangement links TRBV7-9 to TRBJ2-3, with 9 bases aligning to TRBD2. The CDR3 is made up of 15 amino acids. J lost 6 bases, V lost 6 bases, and 10 bases had no gene match. Germline V gene sequence: CDR1 SEHNR, CDR2 FQNEAQ (reference sequence). The CDR3 is CASRALAGWPDTQYF. Written as DNA, the CDR3 is TGTGCCAGCAGGGCTCTAGCGGGGTGGCCTGATACGCAGTATTTT.

With regard to this clonotype: A clone one base away is much larger, so this may be a read error. This chain joins TRBV5-1 and TRBJ2-5, with D unclear. Per germline, CDR1 SGHRS and CDR2 YFSETQ. There are 12 residues in the CDR3. V lost 3 bases and J lost 0, with 3 bases in between. The CDR3 sequence is CASSWDQETQYF. DNA of the CDR3: TGCGCCAGCAGCTGGGACCAAGAGACCCAGTACTTC.

A remark on this clonotype: The conserved final phenylalanine or tryptophan is absent from the CDR3, which likely points to a read error. The chain employs TRBV13 and TRBJ1-1; D may be TRBD1 (5 bases). The V gene lost 2 bases and the J gene lost 5 bases, with 15 bases spanning the gap. CDR1 PRHDT and CDR2 FYEKMQ come from the germline V gene (reference sequence). This CDR3 has 15 amino acids. CDR3 loop: CASSLPDSGRTEAFC. The CDR3 DNA is TGTGCCAGCAGCTTACCCGACAGTGGTCGTACTGAAGCTTTCTGT.

Ten or more counts support this clonotype. V gene TRBV5-4 combines with J gene TRBJ2-7, with D tentatively TRBD1 or TRBD2 (5 bases each). Germline loops: CDR1 SGHNT, CDR2 YYREEE (reference sequence). The germline V and J ends were trimmed by 4 bases and 2 bases, with 10 bases remaining between them. The CDR3 has 13 residues. CDR3 bases: TGTGCCAGCAGCGCCGGGACGGCCTACGAGCAGTACTTC. Its translation: CASSAGTAYEQYF.

This clonotype was seen a handful of times. This chain links TRBV27 with TRBJ2-3; 10 bases are shared with TRBD1. This CDR3 comprises 17 residues. CDR1 is MNHEY and CDR2 is SMNVEV in the germline V gene (reference sequence). V gave up 2 bases and J gave up 1 base; unmatched junction bases: 6. CDR3 nucleotide sequence: TGTGCCAGCAGTTTAGCCTTGACAGGGGGCCGCACAGATACGCAGTATTTT. Its protein is CASSLALTGGRTDTQYF.

The V and J genes are TRBV6-2 or TRBV6-3 and TRBJ2-7; 8 bases map to TRBD1. The junction had 5 bases not matched to a gene; V was cut back by 2 bases and J by 5 bases. Germline values: CDR1 MNHEY, CDR2 SVGEGT. The CDR3 sequence is 14 residues long. CDR3 loop: CASSYGAGGDEQYF. CDR3 coding DNA: TGTGCCAGCAGTTACGGGGCAGGGGGCGACGAGCAGTACTTC.

This clonotype was observed many times. The chain links TRBV6-5 to TRBJ2-1; maybe TRBD1 (6 bases). The CDR3 extends over 13 amino acids. Looked up from germline, CDR1 is MNHEY and CDR2 is SVGAGI. V was cut by 2 bases and J by 8 bases, with 10 bases left in between. Here the CDR3 DNA reads TGTGCCAGCAGTTACATGGGACACTATGAGCAGTTCTTC. Amino acid sequence: CASSYMGHYEQFF.

V is TRBV3-1 and J is TRBJ2-5, with a tentative D call TRBD1 (6 bases). The CDR3 consists of 17 residues. Germline V CDR1 and CDR2: LGHDT, YNNKEL (reference sequence). V was cut by 1 base and J by 1 base, with 16 bases left in between. CDR3 amino acids: CASSQVFSTGPQETQYF. The CDR3 DNA is TGTGCCAGCAGCCAAGTTTTTTCGACAGGCCCCCAAGAGACCCAGTACTTC.

V and J are TRBV6-5 and TRBJ2-1; 7 nucleotides match TRBD2. Germline V gene data show CDR1 as MNHEY and CDR2 as SVGAGI. The J segment lost 9 bases and the V segment lost 3 bases, leaving 11 bases of the junction unmatched. This CDR3 has 15 amino acids. The CDR3 protein is CASSYDPSGWSEQFF. The CDR3 DNA reads as TGTGCCAGCAGTTATGACCCTAGCGGTTGGAGTGAGCAGTTCTTC.

This clonotype was detected only a few times. CDR3 bases: TGTGCCAGCAGTACCGCGACAGGGGGGTATGAAAAACTGTTTTTT. It encodes CASSTATGGYEKLFF. The genes are TRBV27 and TRBJ1-4; 9 nucleotides line up with TRBD1. Germline CDR1 reads MNHEY; CDR2 reads SMNVEV (reference sequence). V was pared by 5 bases and J by 6 bases, with 7 bases of the junction left unmatched. This CDR3 has 15 residues.

This clonotype came up a few times. The chain links TRBV5-6 to TRBJ2-7, with D possibly matching TRBD2 (6 bases). The CDR3 runs 15 residues. V was shortened by 4 bases and J by 2 bases, with 16 bases between the two germline ends. Germline CDR1 and CDR2: SGHDT and YYEEEE. As DNA, the CDR3 is TGTGCCAGCAGCGATGAGCGGGCCCCTCCCTACGAGCAGTACTTC. Translated, it gives CASSDERAPPYEQYF.

In this sample, this clonotype turned up a few times. V usage is TRBV11-2 and J usage is TRBJ2-5; D gene unclear. V shed 4 bases and J shed 2 bases, with 14 bases lying between them. Looked up from germline, CDR1 is SGHAT and CDR2 is FQNNGV. The length of the CDR3 is 15 residues. This CDR3 reads CASSYYRAAQETQYF. Written as DNA, the CDR3 is TGTGCCAGCAGCTATTACCGGGCAGCACAAGAGACCCAGTACTTC.

This clonotype was detected a few times. The gene calls are TRBV27 and TRBJ1-5; tentatively, D is TRBD1 (6 bases). The CDR3 is made up of 14 amino acids. Trimming took 5 bases from V and 6 from J, leaving 14 bases between them. CDR1 is MNHEY, CDR2 SMNVEV, per germline (reference sequence). The CDR3 DNA follows: TGTGCCAGCAGTCCTCAGGGGACGGGTCAGCCCCAGCATTTT. Its translation: CASSPQGTGQPQHF.

This clonotype was seen more than once but under ten times. The chain employs TRBV7-2 and TRBJ2-1; 8 bases match TRBD2. CDR1 is SGHTA, CDR2 FQGNSA, per germline. The CDR3 is 16 residues long. V shed 0 bases and J 9 bases; nucleotides not matched to a gene: 10. The CDR3 DNA reads TGTGCCAGCAGCTTAGCGGACGGGGGGGCCAAGCTTGAGCAGTTCTTC. It codes for CASSLADGGAKLEQFF.

On this clonotype itself: This clone may be a read error of a much larger clone one base away. The chain is built from TRBV20-1 and TRBJ2-4, with a possible D match to TRBD1 (5 bases). Germline-derived CDR1 and CDR2 are DFQATT and SNEGSKA (reference sequence). This CDR3 region has 13 residues. Here the CDR3 DNA reads TGCAGTGCTAGAGCCGAGACAGAAAACATTCGGTACTTC. Translating it yields CSARAETENIRYF.

The chain has TRBV12-3 or TRBV12-4 and TRBJ2-5; D remains unclear. Trimming pared 2 bases from V and 2 bases from J, leaving 6 bases between. This CDR3 has 13 residues. The CDR3 DNA follows: TGTGCCAGCAGTTTACACCTACAAGAGACCCAGTACTTC. Amino acid sequence: CASSLHLQETQYF.

CDR3 coding DNA: TGTGCCACCCTCGTAGACAGGATCAATCAGCCCCAGCATTTT. This encodes CATLVDRINQPQHF. The J gene is TRBJ1-5, the V gene TRBV24-1; a weak D match, TRBD1 (6 bases). V was pared by 9 bases and J by 3 bases, with 14 bases between. CDR1 and CDR2 from the germline V gene are KGHDR and SFDVKD. The CDR3 extends over 14 amino acids.

This clonotype appeared many times. The CDR3 sequence: CASIDGLSNEQFF. The DNA of the CDR3 is TGTGCCAGCATCGACGGCCTGTCGAATGAGCAGTTCTTC. The chain has TRBV6-1 and TRBJ2-1; D remains unclear. Germline V gives CDR1 MNHNS, CDR2 SASEGT. V lost 7 bases to trimming and J lost 7 bases, with 14 bases between them. This CDR3 spans 13 amino acids.

This chain joins TRBV29-1 and TRBJ1-2, with a possible D match to TRBD1 (5 bases). Germline V lookup: CDR1 SQVTM, CDR2 ANQGSEA. The CDR3 contains 12 residues. The V end was cut by 3 bases, the J end by 3 bases, with 8 bases between. CDR3 loop: CSVEWGDYGYTF. The CDR3 DNA reads as TGCAGCGTTGAGTGGGGGGACTATGGCTACACCTTC.

Only a few counts were recorded for this clonotype. This rearrangement joins TRBV27 to TRBJ1-2; 8 positions match TRBD1. This CDR3 is built from 14 residues. The junction had 10 bases not matched to a gene; V was cut back by 3 bases and J by 10 bases. The germline V gene has CDR1 MNHEY and CDR2 SMNVEV (reference sequence). This CDR3 is CASSFAGTGYDYTF. CDR3 in DNA: TGTGCCAGCAGTTTCGCCGGGACAGGTTACGACTACACCTTC.